This T cell receptor (beta chain) was obtained from a study of Graves' ophthalmopathy and Graves' hyperthyroidism. Amplified TCR beta CDR3 regions were obtained using RNA transcripts as template. Second-round multiplex PCR followed a first-round RT-PCR using HTBI primers. MiXCR, applied by TCRdb to the multiplex PCR reads, yields one record per CDR3 protein. The sample has some 390,000 distinct CDR3 sequences; about a sixth are singletons. A duration under 3 months, NOSPECS ≥4, CAS ≥3 and moderate-to-severe activity characterized the donors with ophthalmopathy. Germline V gene lookup returns CDR1 LNHDA and CDR2 SQIVND (reference sequence). Between the trimmed V and J ends, which lost 5 bases and 5 bases, there was a span of 21 bases. CDR3 length: 16 amino acids. This clonotype was recorded many times. Its antigen is undetermined. Regarding the study as a whole: Among expanded thyroid clonotypes above 0.001 frequency, most also occurred in blood.

The sequence derives from a woman aged 18-29 years with Graves' ophthalmopathy. The rearrangement links TRBV19 to TRBJ2-5; TRBD2 is a possible D gene (7 bases). Sequencing was done on a sample of peripheral blood. The CDR3 region has the DNA TGTGCCAGTAGTGCTTGGGGGGGGCAGTTGGTGGAGACCCAGTACTTC. Translation gives CASSAWGGQLVETQYF.